Presented here are 14 T cell receptor beta chains from one specimen sequenced in a study of technical replicates of blood from a handful of donors. Clones were sequenced by immunoSEQ multiplex PCR, and TCRdb holds only the in-frame ones, with some missing. The sample includes around 78,000 clones, approximately 93% of them seen just once. The sequencing input was T cells isolated from PBMCs. The receptors were sampled from a human donor in good health.

CDR3 DNA: TGTGCCAGCAGTTCGGGACAGGGGGCTAGTCAGCCCCAGCATTTT. It encodes CASSSGQGASQPQHF. This rearrangement joins TRBV27 to TRBJ1-5; 12 bases map to TRBD1. J was trimmed by 6 bases and V by 4 bases; bases with no gene match: 4. From germline, CDR1 is MNHEY and CDR2 SMNVEV (reference sequence). CDR3 length: 15 residues.

The chain employs TRBV15 and TRBJ1-4; 7 nucleotides agree with TRBD1. CDR1 is LNHNV, CDR2 YYDKDF, per germline (reference sequence). Losses at the gene ends were 9 bases for V and 8 bases for J; bases not matched to a gene: 6. The CDR3 consists of 12 residues. CDR3 DNA sequence: TGTGCCACTTCAGGGGGAGGCGAAAAACTGTTTTTT. Its protein is CATSGGGEKLFF. The whole variable domain, remainder taken from reference TRBV15 and TRBJ1-4, is DAMVIQNPRYQVTQFGKPVTLSCSQTLNHNVMYWYQQKSSQAPKLLFHYYDKDFNNEADTPDNFQSRRPNTSFCFLDIRSPGLGDTAMYLCATSGGGEKLFFGSGTQLSVL.

The chain is built from TRBV2 and TRBJ2-7; maybe TRBD2 (6 bases). The CDR3 length is 15 residues. Trimming cost V 1 base and J 2 bases, with 12 bases left between them. The germline CDR1 and CDR2 sequences are SNHLY and FYNNEI. CDR3 bases: TGTGCCAGCAGTGAAGGTGGTAGCGGTGCCTACGAGCAGTACTTC. Translation: CASSEGGSGAYEQYF.

The gene calls are TRBV5-1 and TRBJ2-1; unclear D gene. CDR3 length: 15 residues. Per the germline V gene, CDR1 is SGHRS and CDR2 is YFSETQ. V was clipped by 4 bases and J by 3 bases, with 14 bases between them. CDR3 in DNA: TGCGCCAGCAGCGTTGAGCGTGTTGGCTACAATGAGCAGTTCTTC. Amino acids: CASSVERVGYNEQFF.

The rearrangement joins TRBV10-3 to TRBJ2-2, with 14 bases lining up with TRBD2. V lost 5 bases and J lost 3; bases outside the gene matches: 5. The CDR3 loop spans 17 amino acids. Germline lookup yields CDR1 ENHRY and CDR2 SYGVKD. The CDR3 nucleotides are TGTGCCATCAGTAGCGGGACTAGCGGGAGAGACACCGGGGAGCTGTTTTTT. Residues: CAISSGTSGRDTGELFF.

The CDR3 DNA reads as TGTGCCAGCAGCTTTATGGACAGGAAGGTCAAAAACATTCAGTACTTC. This encodes CASSFMDRKVKNIQYF. This chain connects TRBV5-8 to TRBJ2-4; TRBD1 agrees at 7 bases. The CDR3 is made up of 16 amino acids. Germline lookup yields CDR1 SGHTS and CDR2 YDEGEE. J was trimmed by 3 bases and V by 2 bases; bases with no gene match: 8.

The chain carries TRBV5-4 and TRBJ1-2; 8 bases map to TRBD1. The junction had 9 bases not matched to a gene; V was cut back by 4 bases and J by 7 bases. There are 14 residues in the CDR3. CDR1 and CDR2 from the germline V gene are SGHNT and YYREEE (reference sequence). The CDR3 spells CASSATGGVIGYTF. In DNA form, the CDR3 reads TGTGCCAGCAGCGCAACAGGGGGGGTTATTGGCTACACCTTC. Complete variable domain (other parts from reference TRBV5-4 and TRBJ1-2): ETGVTQSPTHLIKTRGQQVTLRCSSQSGHNTVSWYQQALGQGPQFIFQYYREEENGRGNFPPRFSGLQFPNYSSELNVNALELDDSALYLCASSATGGVIGYTFGSGTRLTVV.

This sequence joins TRBV4-1 and TRBJ2-7; tentatively, D is TRBD1 (6 bases). Germline assignment: CDR1 MGHRA and CDR2 YSYEKL. The length of the CDR3 is 16 residues. V shed 1 base and J shed 6 bases, with 19 bases lying between them. The CDR3 reads CASSQVRQGGRGEQYF. Here the CDR3 DNA reads TGCGCCAGCAGCCAAGTGAGACAAGGGGGACGGGGCGAGCAGTACTTC.

V gene TRBV19 combines with J gene TRBJ2-7, with a possible D match to TRBD2 (5 bases). V was trimmed by 3 bases and J by 4 bases, leaving 10 bases between them. CDR3 length: 13 amino acids. Germline V CDR1 and CDR2: LNHDA, SQIVND (reference sequence). CDR3 sequence: CASSIYEGYEQYF. Written as DNA, the CDR3 is TGTGCCAGTAGTATTTATGAGGGTTACGAGCAGTACTTC.

The genes are TRBV6-1 and TRBJ1-2; TRBD1 matches 8 bases. CDR3 size: 16 residues. The ends lost 3 bases at V and 0 bases at J; junction bases unmatched: 6. CDR1 is MNHNS, CDR2 SASEGT, per germline. The CDR3 coding sequence is TGTGCCAGCAGTGATCGGACAGGGACACCTAACTATGGCTACACCTTC. It translates to CASSDRTGTPNYGYTF.

The chain couples TRBV19 to TRBJ1-3; the match to TRBD1 covers 7 bases. After removal of 9 bases from V and 0 bases from J, the junction contained 8 bases not matched to a gene. Germline-derived CDR1 and CDR2 are LNHDA and SQIVND (reference sequence). This CDR3 is 15 amino acids long. The CDR3 region is CASKTTGTSGNTIYF. The CDR3 DNA is TGTGCCAGCAAGACGACAGGGACCTCTGGAAACACCATATATTTT.

The chain employs TRBV5-1 and TRBJ1-2, with D possibly being TRBD1 (5 bases). Germline CDR1 and CDR2: SGHRS and YFSETQ. Trimming took off 4 bases at V and 2 bases at J, with 15 bases between the two ends. The CDR3 sequence is 15 residues long. DNA of the CDR3: TGCGCCAGCAGCCCACAGGCCACCCAGAACTATGGCTACACCTTC. It yields the protein CASSPQATQNYGYTF.

The chain has TRBV10-2 and TRBJ2-1, with 8 bases lining up with TRBD2. This CDR3 comprises 16 residues. V was pared by 3 bases and J by 3 bases, with 7 bases of the junction left unmatched. Germline CDR1 reads WSHSY; CDR2 reads SAAADI. This CDR3 reads CASSEQERGNYNEQFF. The CDR3 DNA reads TGCGCCAGCAGTGAACAAGAGCGGGGGAACTACAATGAGCAGTTCTTC.

V usage is TRBV10-1 and J usage is TRBJ2-1, with 7 positions matching TRBD2. The CDR3 covers 17 residues. CDR1 and CDR2 (germline): WNHNN, SYGVQD (reference sequence). The junction had 13 bases not matched to a gene; V was cut back by 3 bases and J by 5 bases. The CDR3: CASSDFRLADSDNEQFF. The DNA of the CDR3 is TGCGCCAGCAGTGACTTTCGACTAGCCGATTCGGACAATGAGCAGTTCTTC.